One and the same sample provided the 26 T cell receptor beta chains below, sequenced in a study of cytomegalovirus exposure and HLA in healthy donors. The study ran its PCR with 60 Vbeta and 13 Jbeta primers. Only in-frame clones appear in the TCRdb table, and some are missing; sequencing was by immunoSEQ multiplex PCR. The table has 200,000 to 300,000 clones, about 80% seen once; the top ten hold around 5.7%. Sequenced material: PBMCs. Receptor source: a woman aged 40 to 50 in good health and CMV-seropositive.

The gene calls are TRBV4-2 and TRBJ1-2; D not resolved. The CDR3 is 16 amino acids. V was pared by 0 bases and J by 0 bases, with 11 bases between. CDR1 and CDR2 from the germline V gene are LGHNA and YNFKEQ. CDR3 protein: CASSQDPGRSNYGYTF. In DNA form, the CDR3 reads TGTGCCAGCAGCCAAGACCCCGGCAGGTCTAACTATGGCTACACCTTC.

V is TRBV9 and J is TRBJ2-2, with D tentatively TRBD2 (6 bases). The length of the CDR3 is 13 residues. Trimming cost V 2 bases and J 8 bases, with 10 bases left between them. From germline, CDR1 is SGDLS and CDR2 YYNGEE. CDR3 residues: CASSVSGEGELFF. CDR3 in DNA: TGTGCCAGCAGCGTTAGCGGAGAAGGGGAGCTGTTTTTT.

The chain has TRBV19 and TRBJ1-5, with D uncertain. Germline-derived CDR1 and CDR2 are LNHDA and SQIVND (reference sequence). The CDR3 has 14 amino acids. V lost 6 bases and J lost 0, with 9 bases in between. In DNA, the CDR3 is TGTGCCAGTAGCTATAGATATAGCAATCAGCCCCAGCATTTT. It encodes CASSYRYSNQPQHF.

The chain recombines TRBV5-4 with TRBJ1-2, with 11 positions matching TRBD1. The CDR3 spans 13 residues. J gave up 7 bases and V 7 bases, and 6 bases lay outside the gene matches. Germline values: CDR1 SGHNT, CDR2 YYREEE (reference sequence). The CDR3: CASSRDRGAGYTF. CDR3 sequence (DNA): TGTGCCAGCTCCCGGGACAGGGGGGCTGGCTACACCTTC. Based on the CDR3 plus reference TRBV5-4 and TRBJ1-2, the full variable domain is ETGVTQSPTHLIKTRGQQVTLRCSSQSGHNTVSWYQQALGQGPQFIFQYYREEENGRGNFPPRFSGLQFPNYSSELNVNALELDDSALYLCASSRDRGAGYTFGSGTRLTVV.

The CDR3 DNA reads TGTGCCAGCAGCTTAGACGACGCGGGAGGGCCAAGGGCGCAGTATTTT. As protein: CASSLDDAGGPRAQYF. This chain uses TRBV7-2 with TRBJ2-3; 9 bases line up with TRBD2. The ends lost 1 base at V and 10 bases at J; junction bases unmatched: 12. CDR3 length: 16 amino acids. Germline V lookup: CDR1 SGHTA, CDR2 FQGNSA.

Comments on this clone: The junction differs from germline at one of its ends, possibly a read error. V is TRBV16 and J is TRBJ2-3; 10 nucleotides line up with TRBD1. CDR3 length: 19 amino acids. Germline CDR1 and CDR2: KGHSY and FQNENV. The CDR3 bases are TGTGCCGGCAGCCAGAATGAGAGGGGACAGGGGCCCAAAGGAGATACGCAGTATTTT. Residues: CAGSQNERGQGPKGDTQYF.

V usage is TRBV30 and J usage is TRBJ2-7, with D possibly matching TRBD2 (5 bases). The CDR3 has 14 residues. Germline V lookup: CDR1 GTSNPN, CDR2 SVGIG (reference sequence). Between the trimmed V and J ends, which lost 3 bases and 2 bases, there was a span of 14 bases. Here the CDR3 DNA reads TGTGCCTGGAGCTCAGGAGGCAGACCCTACGAGCAGTACTTC. Translated: CAWSSGGRPYEQYF.

V usage is TRBV7-4 and J usage is TRBJ2-7, with 7 bases aligning to TRBD1. Germline V CDR1 and CDR2: SGHVT, SQSDAQ. Trimming cost V 3 bases and J 3 bases; bases outside gene matches: 23. The CDR3 extends over 20 amino acids. CDR3 DNA: TGTGCCAGCAGCTTGAGAGGACAGGACCAGCCTCGGTCCCCTTACTACGAGCAGTACTTC. It translates to CASSLRGQDQPRSPYYEQYF. The entire variable domain, with the rest obtained from reference TRBV7-4 and TRBJ2-7, is as follows: GAGVSQSPRYKVAKRGRDVALRCDSISGHVTLYWYRQTLGQGSEVLTYSQSDAQRDKSGRPSGRFSAERPERSVSTLKIQRTEQGDSAVYLCASSLRGQDQPRSPYYEQYFGPGTRLTVT.

The chain uses TRBV19 and TRBJ1-4; perhaps TRBD1 as D (6 bases). V dropped 6 bases and J dropped 5 bases, with 16 bases sitting between them. Germline values: CDR1 LNHDA, CDR2 SQIVND (reference sequence). The CDR3 runs to 15 residues. The CDR3 is CASRDRGRGNEKLFF. In DNA form, the CDR3 reads TGTGCCAGTAGGGATAGAGGCAGGGGAAATGAAAAACTGTTTTTT. Based on the CDR3 plus reference TRBV19 and TRBJ1-4, the full variable domain is DGGITQSPKYLFRKEGQNVTLSCEQNLNHDAMYWYRQDPGQGLRLIYYSQIVNDFQKGDIAEGYSVSREKKESFPLTVTSAQKNPTAFYLCASRDRGRGNEKLFFGSGTQLSVL.

V usage is TRBV4-2 and J usage is TRBJ1-1; D is perhaps TRBD1 (6 bases). CDR3 size: 16 residues. CDR1 LGHNA and CDR2 YNFKEQ come from the germline V gene. The V end lost 4 bases, the J end lost 1 base, and 16 bases lay between the germline ends. CDR3 sequence: CASSREEGGGNTEAFF. Here the CDR3 DNA reads TGTGCCAGCAGCCGAGAGGAAGGGGGGGGGAACACTGAAGCTTTCTTT.

This clone was detected only once. This chain uses TRBV6-6 with TRBJ2-5, with 7 bases matching TRBD1. The DNA end lines up better with TRBJ2-7; the J call may be wrong. Per the germline V gene, CDR1 is MNHNY and CDR2 is SVGAGI (reference sequence). This CDR3 is built from 15 residues. The CDR3 DNA sequence: TGTGCCAGCAGACGCCTCGGACAGGCGTTAGACGAGCAGTACTTC. It is translated as CASRRLGQALDEQYF.

This clone was counted only a few times. This chain joins TRBV11-1 and TRBJ1-1, with 8 bases lining up with TRBD1. J was trimmed by 4 bases and V by 6 bases; bases with no gene match: 10. The length of the CDR3 is 15 residues. CDR1 and CDR2 from the germline V gene are SGHAT and FQDESV (reference sequence). CDR3 loop: CASRPGTGRRTEAFF. CDR3 in DNA: TGTGCCAGCAGACCCGGGACAGGAAGGCGCACTGAAGCTTTCTTT.

The chain is built from TRBV27 and TRBJ2-2; D gene ambiguous. Germline-derived CDR1 and CDR2 are MNHEY and SMNVEV (reference sequence). The CDR3 has 13 amino acids. V was shortened by 3 bases and J by 5 bases, with 7 bases between the two germline ends. The CDR3 spells CASSLLATGELFF. The CDR3 DNA reads TGTGCCAGCAGTTTGTTGGCTACCGGGGAGCTGTTTTTT.

In this sample, this clone turned up once. This sequence joins TRBV27 and TRBJ2-7; D might be TRBD2 (5 bases). Germline V CDR1 and CDR2: MNHEY, SMNVEV (reference sequence). V was clipped by 6 bases and J by 5 bases, with 14 bases between them. CDR3 size: 13 residues. This CDR3 is CASSRGSVNEQYF. For the CDR3, the DNA is TGTGCCAGCAGCAGAGGGAGTGTAAACGAGCAGTACTTC.

The chain recombines TRBV7-2 with TRBJ1-2, with D tentatively TRBD1 (5 bases). This CDR3 region has 14 residues. The V gene's germline CDR1 is SGHTA and CDR2 FQGNSA. The V end was cut by 0 bases, the J end by 1 base, with 6 bases between. This CDR3 is CASSLAQGNYGYTF. CDR3 DNA sequence: TGTGCCAGCAGCTTAGCTCAGGGTAACTATGGCTACACCTTC.

This chain uses TRBV6-1 with TRBJ1-6, with TRBD1 matching over 8 bases. The CDR3 consists of 17 residues. The V gene end was trimmed by 2 bases and the J gene end by 9 bases; junction bases not matched to a gene: 12. Germline assignment: CDR1 MNHNS and CDR2 SASEGT. The DNA for the CDR3 is TGTGCCAGCAGTGAAATCGTAACGGCAGGGGGCGGTTCACCCCTCCACTTT. Translating gives CASSEIVTAGGGSPLHF.

This clone was seen just once. The chain couples TRBV25-1 to TRBJ1-1; D not resolved. Looked up from germline, CDR1 is MGHDK and CDR2 is SYGVNS. The CDR3 totals 13 residues. With 7 bases removed from V and 4 bases from J, the gap between germline ends came to 13 bases. The CDR3 sequence: CASTPGRFTEAFF. CDR3 bases: TGTGCCAGCACCCCGGGGAGGTTCACTGAAGCTTTCTTT.

The chain couples TRBV7-2 to TRBJ2-1; 7 nucleotides align to TRBD1. Germline CDR1 is SGHTA and CDR2 is FQGNSA. Trimming removed 3 bases from V and 6 bases from J; junction bases left unmatched: 8. The CDR3 loop spans 15 amino acids. CDR3 coding DNA: TGTGCCAGCAGCTTCGACAGGGCCAAAATCAATGAGCAGTTCTTC. It codes for CASSFDRAKINEQFF.

The rearrangement uses TRBV4-1 and TRBJ2-1; 9 positions agree with TRBD2. The CDR3 contains 19 residues. With 0 bases clipped from V and 7 bases from J, the junction kept 16 bases outside the gene matches. Germline V gene sequence: CDR1 MGHRA, CDR2 YSYEKL. The CDR3 sequence: CASSQDFGAGGPLGNEQFF. As DNA, the CDR3 is TGCGCCAGCAGCCAAGATTTTGGAGCGGGAGGCCCCCTGGGGAATGAGCAGTTCTTC.

The rearrangement uses TRBV5-1 and TRBJ2-5; maybe TRBD1 (5 bases). The J call is uncertain, as TRBJ2-7 better fits the DNA end. Germline V CDR1 and CDR2: SGHRS, YFSETQ. The CDR3 contains 15 residues. Written as DNA, the CDR3 is TGCGCCAGCAGCTCTAACAGGCGAAACTCCTACGAGCAGTACTTC. Translating it yields CASSSNRRNSYEQYF.

This clone was picked up a small number of times. The chain uses TRBV2 and TRBJ1-4; a possible D gene is TRBD1 (5 bases). Germline CDR1 reads SNHLY; CDR2 reads FYNNEI. The CDR3 is 16 residues long. V lost 6 bases, J lost 8 bases, and 22 bases lay in between. The chain's CDR3 is CASRIRGGGVGEKLFF. The CDR3, as DNA: TGTGCCAGCAGGATCCGGGGGGGTGGAGTGGGGGAAAAACTGTTTTTT.

This sequence joins TRBV4-2 and TRBJ1-1; no definite D call. Trimming pared 0 bases from V and 1 base from J, leaving 15 bases between. CDR1 and CDR2 from the germline V gene are LGHNA and YNFKEQ. The CDR3 length is 17 residues. In nucleotides, the CDR3 is TGTGCCAGCAGCCAAGATCTTCTTCGGGTGACGAACACTGAAGCTTTCTTT. Amino acids: CASSQDLLRVTNTEAFF.

V gene TRBV15 combines with J gene TRBJ1-1; unclear D gene. Germline-derived CDR1 and CDR2 are LNHNV and YYDKDF (reference sequence). V lost 1 base and J lost 7, with 16 bases in between. CDR3 size: 15 residues. The CDR3 is CATSRAGPPAGEAFF. The CDR3 DNA reads TGTGCCACCAGCAGAGCCGGGCCCCCTGCGGGTGAAGCTTTCTTT.

The chain has TRBV2 and TRBJ1-4; no definite D call. Germline values: CDR1 SNHLY, CDR2 FYNNEI. This CDR3 contains 12 residues. V lost 3 bases and J 11 bases, leaving 10 bases between the germline ends. The CDR3 here is CASSEREIKLFF. CDR3 in DNA: TGTGCCAGCAGTGAGAGGGAGATCAAACTGTTTTTT.

This clone has just a few counts. The rearrangement joins TRBV20-1 to TRBJ2-7; D is unclear. Trimming took off 3 bases at V and 6 bases at J, with 6 bases between the two ends. CDR1 and CDR2 (germline): DFQATT, SNEGSKA (reference sequence). This CDR3 has 10 residues. Written as DNA, the CDR3 is TGCAGTGCTAGCAGAGGCGAGCAGTACTTC. As protein: CSASRGEQYF.

This clone came up once. This chain links TRBV30 with TRBJ1-4; no reliable D call. V lost 2 bases and J 8 bases, leaving 15 bases between the germline ends. CDR1 and CDR2 from the germline V gene are GTSNPN and SVGIG (reference sequence). The CDR3 runs to 14 residues. The CDR3 DNA reads as TGTGCCTGGAGTTTCGGAGGGAACAAAGAAAAACTGTTTTTT. Its protein is CAWSFGGNKEKLFF.